Listed below are T cell receptor beta chains from one sample, sequenced in a study of blood T cells in healthy people across ages. From the 5' RACE reads, TCRdb called clonotypes with MiXCR, one entry per CDR3 protein. The table includes 700,000 to 850,000 distinct CDR3 sequences, around 36% detected once. The sequenced sample consisted of blood. The receptors shown here come from a man between 18 and 29 years old in good health. CDR3s include the opening cysteine and the closing phenylalanine or tryptophan. The order of the fields is clone size, D gene, J gene, V gene, CDR3 length, CDR3 DNA, CDR3 protein. The D gene is left open where the match is weak. A row's size may be missing; if present it is once, few, many or a size class.

>many|-|TRBJ1-2|TRBV5-1|13
TGCGCCAGCAGCTTGGAGGCAGACTATGGCTACACCTTC
CASSLEADYGYTF
>-|-|TRBJ1-1|TRBV4-1|14
TGCGCCAGCACACACCTAACACGGAGGTCTGAAGCTTTCTTT
CASTHLTRRSEAFF
>many|-|TRBJ1-2|TRBV20-1|13
TGCAGTGCTCCGAGGACGAGGTCTGGGGGCTACACCTTC
CSAPRTRSGGYTF
>few|-|TRBJ2-3|TRBV20-1|13
TGCAGTGCAGCTGCTGGGGCCACAGATACGCAGTATTTT
CSAAAGATDTQYF
>-|TRBD1|TRBJ2-1|TRBV30|12
TGTGCCTGGGGACAGGGGGCGAGTGAGCAGTTCTTC
CAWGQGASEQFF
>-|TRBD1|TRBJ2-7|TRBV28|15
TGTGCCAGCAAACAGACAGGGGGCCAGTCCTACGAGCAGTACTTC
CASKQTGGQSYEQYF
>few|-|TRBJ1-2|TRBV20-1|18
TGCAGTGCTAGAGACGGAGAGTCAGGGTATAGGGCCCTCTATGGCTACACCTTC
CSARDGESGYRALYGYTF
>few|TRBD1|TRBJ2-5|TRBV20-1|15
TGCAGTGCGGTCAAACAGGGGCTGTTGAACAATGAGCAGTACTTC
CSAVKQGLLNNEQYF
>-|TRBD2|TRBJ2-5|TRBV9|17
TGTGCCAGCAGCGCCCGCCTTCTAGCGGGAGTTGGGGATGAGCAGTACTTC
CASSARLLAGVGDEQYF
>few|-|TRBJ1-1|TRBV7-2|15
TGTGCCAGCAGCTTAGTAAGGCTAATGAACACTGAAGCTTTCTTT
CASSLVRLMNTEAFF
>few|TRBD1|TRBJ2-4|TRBV20-1|15
TGCAGTGCTAGTCTCACCGGGACAGGGATGGGCATTCAGTACTTC
CSASLTGTGMGIQYF
>many|-|TRBJ2-4|TRBV7-2|14
TGTGCCAGCAGCTTACTAGTGGGGTCCAAAATTCAGTACTTC
CASSLLVGSKIQYF
>many|-|TRBJ2-7|TRBV12-3/TRBV12-4|12
TGTGCCAGCACCTCCAGCTCCTACGAGCAGTACTTC
CASTSSSYEQYF
>-|-|TRBJ2-7|TRBV27|15
TGTGCCAGCAGCCTACAGGTCGGGCTCTACAATGAGCAGTACTTC
CASSLQVGLYNEQYF
>-|-|TRBJ1-3|TRBV7-2|11
TGTGCCACGATCTCCGGAAACACCATATATTTT
CATISGNTIYF
>many|-|TRBJ2-4|TRBV4-1|14
TGCGCCAGCAGCCAACCGAAGGCCAAAAACATTCAGTACTTC
CASSQPKAKNIQYF
>-|TRBD1|TRBJ1-2|TRBV9|15
TGTGCCAGCAGCCCTGGGACAGGGAGTTTCTATGGCTACACCTTC
CASSPGTGSFYGYTF
>-|-|TRBJ1-2|TRBV5-1|15
TGCGCCAGCAGCTTGATGTTCGGGAGGAAGGATGGCTACACCTTC
CASSLMFGRKDGYTF
>many|TRBD1|TRBJ1-2|TRBV20-1|12
TGCAGTGCCCCTAGGACAGGGGAAGGCTACACCTTC
CSAPRTGEGYTF
>once|-|TRBJ2-1|TRBV27|12
TGTGCCAGCAGTTTCCGTGGGAGTCTCCAGTTCTTC
CASSFRGSLQFF
>-|-|TRBJ1-6|TRBV29-1|13
TGCAGCGTTGAAACAGACGACAATTCACCCCTCCACTTT
CSVETDDNSPLHF
>-|-|TRBJ1-1|TRBV7-2|14
TGTGCCAGCAGCCGTCGAGCGGGTGGCGTGGGAGCTTTCTTT
CASSRRAGGVGAFF
>-|-|TRBJ2-7|TRBV20-1|14
TGCAGTGCTCTGCAGGGAATTCCTTACAATGAGCAGTACTTC
CSALQGIPYNEQYF
>-|TRBD1|TRBJ1-5|TRBV20-1|15
TGCAGTGCTAGTCCTCACAGGGGCCCGAATCAGCCCCAGCATTTT
CSASPHRGPNQPQHF
>few|TRBD1|TRBJ1-1|TRBV5-6|14
TGTGCCAGCAGCTTCGCTGACAGGGCGACTGAAGCTTTCTTT
CASSFADRATEAFF
>-|TRBD1|TRBJ1-2|TRBV5-1|18
TGCGCCAGCAAATTCCCTTCACCGGGACAGGAGCCTTCCGGGGGCTACACCTTC
CASKFPSPGQEPSGGYTF
>-|-|TRBJ2-1|TRBV6-1|12
TGTGCCACCGACAGATACCAAGAGACCCAGTTCTTC
CATDRYQETQFF
>-|-|TRBJ2-7|TRBV4-3|16
TGCGCCAGCAGCCAAGATAATCTGGGTTTCTACAATGAGCAGTACTTC
CASSQDNLGFYNEQYF
>-|-|TRBJ2-1|TRBV4-1|15
TGCGCCAGCAGCCAAGAGGGGCAGCTCTACAATGAGCAGTTCTTC
CASSQEGQLYNEQFF
>-|TRBD2|TRBJ2-5|TRBV10-3|17
TGTGCCATCAGTGAATCCCCCAGCGGGGGGAACCAAGAGACCCAGTACTTC
CAISESPSGGNQETQYF
>-|-|TRBJ1-1|TRBV5-1|14
TGCGCCAGCAGCCCGACACAAGGTAACACTGAAGCTTTCTTT
CASSPTQGNTEAFF
>few|-|TRBJ1-1|TRBV4-1|14
TGCGCCAGCAGCCAACAGCAGGGACGGAGTGAAGCTTTCTTT
CASSQQQGRSEAFF
>many|-|TRBJ2-3|TRBV29-1|16
TGCAGCGTTGCGGCGGGACAGAACGCTGGGACGAATACGCAGTATTTT
CSVAAGQNAGTNTQYF
>-|-|TRBJ1-2|TRBV4-1|15
TGCGCCAGCAGCGAGGGTCCGGGCCAAGGTAGAGGCTACACCTTC
CASSEGPGQGRGYTF
>few|TRBD1|TRBJ1-5|TRBV20-1|15
TGCAGTGCGAATAAACAGGGGTATAGCAATCAGCCCCAGCATTTT
CSANKQGYSNQPQHF
>many|TRBD1|TRBJ2-2|TRBV20-1|15
TGCAGTGCTCTGAACACGGGACAGAGTTTAGGGGAGCTGTTTTTT
CSALNTGQSLGELFF
>-|TRBD2|TRBJ2-1|TRBV20-1|14
TGCAGTGCGCAGAGCGGGGGGGAGTACAATGAGCAGTTCTTC
CSAQSGGEYNEQFF
>-|-|TRBJ1-2|TRBV14|13
TGTGCCGGCAGCCCGGCAGGGAACTATGGCTACACCTTC
CAGSPAGNYGYTF
>-|-|TRBJ1-4|TRBV12-3/TRBV12-4|14
TGTGCCAGCAGTCACACCGCAACTAATGAAAAACTGTTTTTT
CASSHTATNEKLFF
>-|-|TRBJ2-4|TRBV7-2|14
TGTGCCAGCAGCAGACTAGTAGGCTACAATGAGCAGTACTTC
CASSRLVGYNEQYF
>-|-|TRBJ1-1|TRBV5-1|14
TGCGCCAGCAGCTTATGGGGAGGGGACACTGAAGCTTTCTTT
CASSLWGGDTEAFF
>few|-|TRBJ1-1|TRBV7-2|12
TGTGCCAGCAGCAAAATGGGGGCTGAAGCTTTCTTT
CASSKMGAEAFF
>-|-|TRBJ2-1|TRBV10-3|12
TGTGCCATCAGTGAATGGTCGAATGAGCAGTTCTTC
CAISEWSNEQFF
>-|-|TRBJ2-7|TRBV20-1|12
TGCAGTGCTAGGCCGGGGGACTACGAGCAGTACTTC
CSARPGDYEQYF
>-|TRBD1|TRBJ2-7|TRBV20-1|14
TGCAGTGCTACCCGACAGGGTCAGACCTACGAGCAGTACTTC
CSATRQGQTYEQYF
>-|-|TRBJ2-3|TRBV12-3/TRBV12-4|13
TGTGCCAGCAGTCCTTCGACAGTCCCTACGCAGTATTTT
CASSPSTVPTQYF
>few|-|TRBJ2-2|TRBV20-1|13
TGCAGTGCTAGAAGCCCAGGGAACGGGGAGCTGTTTTTT
CSARSPGNGELFF
>few|-|TRBJ2-5|TRBV20-1|15
TGCAGTGCTAGAGACCCATGGACATCCCAAGAGACCCAGTACTTC
CSARDPWTSQETQYF
>-|-|TRBJ1-5|TRBV30|15
TGTGCCTGGAGTGTCGGGGCGGACGGGCTAATACCCCAGCATTTT
CAWSVGADGLIPQHF
>-|-|TRBJ1-1|TRBV15|16
TGTGCCACCAGCAGCGTCCCGCGGGTAGGTAACACTGAAGCTTTCTTT
CATSSVPRVGNTEAFF
>-|-|TRBJ2-5|TRBV5-6|15
TGTGCCAGCAGCCCCACCACAGCTGGAGGAGAGACCCAGTACTTC
CASSPTTAGGETQYF